Given below is one TCR beta chain in context. Its cognate antigen is unknown. The sample belongs to a study of CD8 T cells in ankylosing spondylitis. General study results and limits: Matched ankylosing spondylitis synovial fluid reportedly contained a significantly enriched population of disease-linked clones. Disease-associated clonotypes exhibited CD8+ identity and were relatively infrequent in peripheral blood. Prior literature has documented some motif variants in synovial fluid and blood from reactive arthritis. A motif of eight or nine highly homologous TCR beta variants was seen as apparently characteristic of ankylosing spondylitis blood.

5'-RACE, quantitative and with molecular barcodes, yielded the TCR beta libraries. TCRdb reprocessed the 5' RACE reads with MiXCR, giving one entry per CDR3 protein. The sample shows more than 650,000 distinct CDR3 sequences, over 9.5% of them seen only once. The receptor was derived from a male donor with ankylosing spondylitis. Material for sequencing was blood, either unsorted or a sorted T cell fraction (not recorded which).

CDR3 residues: CSMKWNTEAFF. The DNA of the CDR3 is TGCAGTATGAAATGGAACACTGAAGCTTTCTTT. The chain recombines TRBV20-1 with TRBJ1-1; no firm D call. The CDR3 spans 11 residues. The V end was cut by 8 bases, the J end by 1 base, with 8 bases between. Germline V gene data show CDR1 as DFQATT and CDR2 as SNEGSKA (reference sequence).